The subject of this entry is one TCR beta chain. Germline CDR1 and CDR2: MGHRA and YSYEKL. V was cut by 1 base and J by 7 bases, with 9 bases left in between. This CDR3 is built from 13 residues. The data are from a study of blood T cell repertoires in COVID-19. At the level of the study: The United States, Italy and Spain supplied acute and convalescent COVID-19 samples. T cells, B-cell-depleted T cells, or PBMCs supplied cDNA or gDNA.

Study processing details: Reference gene primer amplification in the assay estimated nucleated cell counts. Repertoires were generated with immunoSEQ multiplex PCR, while TCRdb's copy carries only in-frame clones and drops some. The DNA gave D and trimming, while V, J and clone size come from that table. The sample holds 100,000 to 150,000 clones, approximately 74% seen once. The TCR was taken from a man between 60 and 75 years old with acute or convalescent COVID-19. Specimen: peripheral blood. This chain connects TRBV4-1 to TRBJ2-3; D is unresolved. The CDR3 DNA reads TGCGCCAGCAGCCAAGTAGAAGCAAATACGCAGTATTTT. Its protein is CASSQVEANTQYF.